This TCR beta chain stems from a study of CD8+CD57+ T cells in acquired aplastic anemia. Overall study context: Sorting CD4+ and CD8+ cells gave DNA averaging approximately 3 ug.

Genomic DNA constituted the template upon which TCR beta VDJ and CDR3 profiling was performed. TCRdb called the reads again in MiXCR, with one record for every CDR3 protein. The repertoire holds 150,000 to 200,000 distinct CDR3 sequences, with around three fifths as singletons. Concerning this clonotype: Its specificity is not known.

Trimming shortened V by 2 bases and J by 5 bases, and 13 bases separated the two germline ends. Germline V gene data show CDR1 as LNHNV and CDR2 as YYDKDF (reference sequence). The length of the CDR3 is 14 residues. Whole-study findings and limits: It was found that under 30 CD8+ CDR3 sequences were shared between patients and controls.

This TCR was recovered from a human donor with severe aplastic anemia or a healthy control (not recorded which). Input material: sorted CD4+, CD8+, or CD8+CD57+ T cells (not recorded which) from PBMCs. The rearrangement links TRBV15 to TRBJ2-7, with unresolved D. CDR3 in DNA: TGTGCCACCAGCAGACGACTCACCCTCAACGAGCAGTACTTC. As protein: CATSRRLTLNEQYF.